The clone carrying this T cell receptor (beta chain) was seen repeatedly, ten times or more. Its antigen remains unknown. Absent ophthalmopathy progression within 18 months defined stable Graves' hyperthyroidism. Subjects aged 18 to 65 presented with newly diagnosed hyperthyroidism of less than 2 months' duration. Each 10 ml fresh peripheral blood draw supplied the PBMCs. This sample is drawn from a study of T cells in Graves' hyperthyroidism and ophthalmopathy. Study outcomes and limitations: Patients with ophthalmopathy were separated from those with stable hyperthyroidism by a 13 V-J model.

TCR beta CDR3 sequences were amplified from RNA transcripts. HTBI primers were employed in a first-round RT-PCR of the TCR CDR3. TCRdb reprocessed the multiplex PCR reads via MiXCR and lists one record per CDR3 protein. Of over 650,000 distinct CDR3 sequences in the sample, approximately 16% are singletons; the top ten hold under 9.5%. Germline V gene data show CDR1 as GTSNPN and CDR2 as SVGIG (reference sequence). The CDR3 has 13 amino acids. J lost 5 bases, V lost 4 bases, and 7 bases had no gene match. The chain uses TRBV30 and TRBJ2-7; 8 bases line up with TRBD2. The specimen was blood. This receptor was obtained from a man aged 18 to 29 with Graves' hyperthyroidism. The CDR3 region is CAWTSGGGNEQYF. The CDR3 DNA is TGTGCCTGGACCTCGGGCGGGGGGAACGAGCAGTACTTC.